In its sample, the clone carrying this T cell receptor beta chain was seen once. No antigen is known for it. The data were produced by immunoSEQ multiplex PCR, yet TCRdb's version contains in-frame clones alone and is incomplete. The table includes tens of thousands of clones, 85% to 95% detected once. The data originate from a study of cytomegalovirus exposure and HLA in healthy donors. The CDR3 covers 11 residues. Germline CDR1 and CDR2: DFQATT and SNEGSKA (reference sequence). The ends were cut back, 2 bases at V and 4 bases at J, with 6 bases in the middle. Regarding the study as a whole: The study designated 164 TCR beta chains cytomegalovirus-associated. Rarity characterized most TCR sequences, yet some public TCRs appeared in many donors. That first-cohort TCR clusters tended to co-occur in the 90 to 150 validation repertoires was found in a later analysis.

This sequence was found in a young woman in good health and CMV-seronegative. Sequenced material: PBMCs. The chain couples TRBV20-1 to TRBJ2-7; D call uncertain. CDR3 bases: TGCAGTGCTAGACGCGGTTACGAGCAGTACTTC. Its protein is CSARRGYEQYF.